The next 24 T cell receptor beta chains were all read from a single sample in a study of neurological immune-mediated disorders. A single record per CDR3 protein comes from TCRdb applying MiXCR to the 5' RACE reads. The sample holds about 38,000 distinct CDR3 sequences, more than 4.5% seen once. Input material: CD4+ T cells from blood. The receptors stem from a young man in good health.

At least ten counts were recorded for this clonotype. The chain recombines TRBV4-3 with TRBJ2-7, with TRBD1 as a possible D gene (6 bases). With 1 base removed from V and 7 bases from J, the gap between germline ends came to 20 bases. Germline CDR1 LGHNA, CDR2 YSLEER. The CDR3 sequence is 16 residues long. Here the CDR3 DNA reads TGCGCCAGCAGCCAAGCTATACAGGGAACTAAAGAGGAGCAGTACTTC. Residues: CASSQAIQGTKEEQYF.

This clonotype was counted a few times. The rearrangement uses TRBV20-1 and TRBJ2-3, with 12 positions matching TRBD2. Germline lookup yields CDR1 DFQATT and CDR2 SNEGSKA (reference sequence). With 6 bases clipped from V and 2 bases from J, the junction kept 15 bases outside the gene matches. The length of the CDR3 is 18 residues. CDR3 region: CSATPPSGGAFNTDTQYF. The CDR3 region has the DNA TGCAGTGCCACACCGCCTAGCGGGGGGGCTTTTAACACAGATACGCAGTATTTT.

This clonotype was recorded at least ten times. V usage is TRBV5-6 and J usage is TRBJ1-1; maybe TRBD1 (6 bases). CDR3 size: 15 residues. Looked up from germline, CDR1 is SGHDT and CDR2 is YYEEEE. V lost 2 bases to trimming and J lost 4 bases, with 15 bases between them. The CDR3 loop reads CASSLQGGMGTEAFF. For the CDR3, the DNA is TGTGCCAGCAGCTTACAGGGAGGGATGGGCACTGAAGCTTTCTTT.

This clonotype occurred many times. The chain has TRBV6-5 and TRBJ1-3; D is unclear. Trimming took 6 bases from V and 5 from J, leaving 11 bases between them. Per the germline V gene, CDR1 is MNHEY and CDR2 is SVGAGI. The CDR3 runs 13 residues. CDR3: CASSYGPRNTIYF. Here the CDR3 DNA reads TGTGCCAGCAGCTACGGACCTCGAAACACCATATATTTT.

This clonotype was counted at least ten times. The chain employs TRBV12-3 or TRBV12-4 and TRBJ2-3, with 9 positions matching TRBD2. J gave up 6 bases and V 4 bases, and 14 bases lay outside the gene matches. The CDR3 has 17 amino acids. CDR3 sequence (DNA): TGTGCCAGCAGTTCCAGCAGGGGCGGGGGGGCCAGTGATACGCAGTATTTT. Its protein is CASSSSRGGGASDTQYF.

The gene calls are TRBV27 and TRBJ1-4; 7 bases line up with TRBD1. Losses at the gene ends were 6 bases for V and 4 bases for J; bases not matched to a gene: 8. The germline gives CDR1 MNHEY, CDR2 SMNVEV (reference sequence). The CDR3 totals 15 residues. The CDR3 loop reads CASRDLGTVNEKLFF. In DNA, the CDR3 is TGTGCCAGCAGAGACCTCGGGACAGTTAATGAAAAACTGTTTTTT. Full variable domain (outside the CDR3, taken from reference TRBV27 and TRBJ1-4): EAQVTQNPRYLITVTGKKLTVTCSQNMNHEYMSWYRQDPGLGLRQIYYSMNVEVTDKGDVPEGYKVSRKEKRNFPLILESPSPNQTSLYFCASRDLGTVNEKLFFGSGTQLSVL.

In this sample, this clonotype turned up many times. The chain uses TRBV24-1 and TRBJ1-2; D is unresolved. V shed 6 bases and J shed 0 bases, with 10 bases lying between them. CDR3 size: 14 residues. The germline V gene has CDR1 KGHDR and CDR2 SFDVKD. In nucleotides, the CDR3 is TGTGCCACCAGTAACGGTACAGCTAACTATGGCTACACCTTC. It specifies CATSNGTANYGYTF.

This clonotype was seen ten or more times. This chain links TRBV5-5 with TRBJ1-6; TRBD1 might be the D (6 bases). V lost 5 bases to trimming and J lost 5 bases, with 14 bases between them. CDR1 and CDR2 from the germline V gene are SGHKS and YYEKEE (reference sequence). This CDR3 has 15 amino acids. This CDR3 is CASRRTATDNSPLHF. In nucleotides, the CDR3 is TGTGCCAGCAGAAGGACAGCTACTGATAATTCACCCCTCCACTTT.

This clonotype has a count of ten or more. V is TRBV12-3 or TRBV12-4 and J is TRBJ1-2; D is perhaps TRBD1 (5 bases). This CDR3 region has 13 residues. V was shortened by 3 bases and J by 6 bases, with 11 bases between the two germline ends. The CDR3 sequence is CASSLGVGDGYTF. In DNA, the CDR3 is TGTGCCAGCAGTTTGGGGGTGGGGGATGGCTACACCTTC.

This clonotype was seen ten or more times. This chain joins TRBV20-1 and TRBJ2-1; 9 nucleotides line up with TRBD2. V dropped 0 bases and J dropped 7; count of bases not matched to a gene: 10. Germline CDR1 reads DFQATT; CDR2 reads SNEGSKA (reference sequence). The CDR3 has 16 residues. CDR3 amino acids: CSARDYRRGGGNEQFF. The CDR3 nucleotides are TGCAGTGCTAGAGATTATCGGCGGGGGGGAGGTAATGAGCAGTTCTTC.

The J gene is TRBJ2-7, the V gene TRBV10-1; 12 bases align to TRBD1. The CDR3 loop spans 14 amino acids. V was pared by 8 bases and J by 6 bases, with 8 bases of the junction left unmatched. Looked up from germline, CDR1 is WNHNN and CDR2 is SYGVQD (reference sequence). The CDR3 DNA reads TGCGCCAGCGAACCGGGACAGGGGGCAGGCGAGCAGTACTTC. Protein sequence: CASEPGQGAGEQYF.

This clonotype was detected many times. The rearrangement joins TRBV5-1 to TRBJ1-2, with unresolved D. Germline CDR1 SGHRS, CDR2 YFSETQ. CDR3 length: 14 amino acids. The V end was cut by 4 bases, the J end by 2 bases, with 12 bases between. CDR3 DNA sequence: TGCGCCAGCAGCGCGTCGCAAGCAAACTATGGCTACACCTTC. It translates to CASSASQANYGYTF.

Sample share makes this clonotype medium-sized (0.01 to 0.1%). The rearrangement uses TRBV20-1 and TRBJ2-3, with unresolved D. Germline V gene data show CDR1 as DFQATT and CDR2 as SNEGSKA (reference sequence). The CDR3 loop spans 12 amino acids. With 5 bases removed from V and 4 bases from J, the gap between germline ends came to 10 bases. The CDR3 sequence is CSAANRPDTQYF. The CDR3 coding sequence is TGCAGTGCTGCGAATCGCCCAGATACGCAGTATTTT.

The sample holds many counts of this clonotype. The V gene is TRBV9, the J gene TRBJ1-1; unclear D gene. V gave up 0 bases and J gave up 2 bases, with 8 bases separating them. Germline CDR1 reads SGDLS; CDR2 reads YYNGEE. The CDR3 has 14 residues. In DNA, the CDR3 is TGTGCCAGCAGCGTAGTGGGCAGAAACACTGAAGCTTTCTTT. This sequence encodes CASSVVGRNTEAFF.

This clonotype is classed as medium-sized. The chain couples TRBV29-1 to TRBJ1-1, with TRBD1 as a possible D gene (6 bases). Trimming pared 5 bases from V and 1 base from J, leaving 14 bases between. CDR1 SQVTM and CDR2 ANQGSEA come from the germline V gene. The CDR3 runs 14 residues. The CDR3 region is CSVSIQGRNTEAFF. CDR3 in DNA: TGCAGCGTTTCGATTCAGGGGAGGAACACTGAAGCTTTCTTT.

In this sample, this clonotype turned up many times. This rearrangement joins TRBV5-1 to TRBJ1-2; TRBD1 matches 8 bases. Germline trimming cut 0 bases from V and 4 bases from J; bases unmatched to any gene: 5. Germline lookup yields CDR1 SGHRS and CDR2 YFSETQ. CDR3 length: 15 amino acids. The CDR3 loop is CASSLAQGATYGYTF. In DNA form, the CDR3 reads TGCGCCAGCAGCTTGGCCCAGGGGGCAACCTATGGCTACACCTTC.

The rearrangement uses TRBV4-2 and TRBJ1-2; D uncertain. The germline gives CDR1 LGHNA, CDR2 YNFKEQ. V dropped 2 bases and J dropped 6 bases, with 10 bases sitting between them. The CDR3 totals 13 residues. This chain's CDR3 is CASSQWGLHGYTF. CDR3 nucleotide sequence: TGTGCCAGCAGCCAATGGGGTCTGCATGGCTACACCTTC.

This clonotype was counted at least ten times. The gene calls are TRBV10-2 and TRBJ1-4; possibly TRBD1 for D (6 bases). The germline CDR1 and CDR2 sequences are WSHSY and SAAADI. With 0 bases removed from V and 7 bases from J, the gap between germline ends came to 12 bases. The length of the CDR3 is 15 residues. CDR3: CASSESDRRSEKLFF. Written as DNA, the CDR3 is TGCGCCAGCAGTGAGTCAGACAGGCGGAGTGAAAAACTGTTTTTT.

This clonotype showed up many times. The chain has TRBV5-6 and TRBJ2-7; 7 nucleotides agree with TRBD2. The V gene end was trimmed by 6 bases and the J gene end by 5 bases; junction bases not matched to a gene: 8. The germline CDR1 and CDR2 sequences are SGHDT and YYEEEE. The CDR3 consists of 13 residues. CDR3 protein: CASKRLASNEQYF. DNA for the CDR3: TGTGCCAGCAAAAGACTAGCATCGAACGAGCAGTACTTC.

Ten or more counts support this clonotype. This chain connects TRBV7-8 to TRBJ2-6; no definite D call. The CDR3 spans 18 residues. Trimming stripped 3 bases from V and 4 bases from J, with 19 bases between. Germline values: CDR1 SGHVS, CDR2 FQNEAQ. CDR3 protein: CASSLVFPSSTGANVLTF. The CDR3 region has the DNA TGTGCCAGCAGCTTGGTCTTTCCCAGTTCCACCGGGGCCAACGTCCTGACTTTC. Filled out from reference TRBV7-8 and TRBJ2-6, the complete variable domain reads GAGVSQSPRYKVAKRGQDVALRCDPISGHVSLFWYQQALGQGPEFLTYFQNEAQLDKSGLPSDRFFAERPEGSVSTLKIQRTQQEDSAVYLCASSLVFPSSTGANVLTFGAGSRLTVL.

In its sample, this clonotype was seen many times. One end of the junction is discordant with germline, which a read error may explain. This rearrangement joins TRBV20-1 to TRBJ1-2, with 7 bases lining up with TRBD1. The V gene's germline CDR1 is DFQATT and CDR2 SNEGSKA (reference sequence). This CDR3 comprises 16 residues. CDR3 coding DNA: TGCAGTGCTTCTTCACAGGGGACCTCGGTAGACTATGGCCACACCTTC. The encoded protein is CSASSQGTSVDYGHTF.

This clonotype was counted ten times or more. The chain recombines TRBV3-1 with TRBJ2-7; 7 bases line up with TRBD2. This CDR3 has 16 residues. CDR1 is LGHDT, CDR2 YNNKEL, per germline (reference sequence). Trimming removed 6 bases from V and 4 bases from J; junction bases left unmatched: 15. CDR3 loop: CASRASHSSGGYEQYF. In DNA, the CDR3 is TGTGCCAGCAGAGCCTCTCATTCTAGCGGAGGGTACGAGCAGTACTTC.

This clonotype has a count of ten or more. This chain uses TRBV29-1 with TRBJ1-1; 7 positions match TRBD1. Germline CDR1 SQVTM, CDR2 ANQGSEA. The J segment lost 4 bases and the V segment lost 4 bases, leaving 6 bases of the junction unmatched. This CDR3 has 13 amino acids. The CDR3 sequence is CSVARGLGTEAFF. CDR3 nucleotides: TGCAGCGTTGCGAGGGGGCTGGGCACTGAAGCTTTCTTT.

In its sample, this clonotype was seen many times. The rearrangement uses TRBV20-1 and TRBJ2-3; TRBD1 is a possible D gene (7 bases). Trimming pared 3 bases from V and 4 bases from J, leaving 14 bases between. The germline CDR1 and CDR2 sequences are DFQATT and SNEGSKA (reference sequence). This CDR3 has 14 amino acids. CDR3 DNA sequence: TGCAGTGCTAGTAAGGGGGCGGGACCAGATACGCAGTATTTT. Protein: CSASKGAGPDTQYF.